This T cell receptor (beta chain) comes out of a study of tumor-infiltrating lymphocytes in localized non-small cell lung cancer. As for the study in general: The cohort mixed smokers and never-smokers, several histologies, and some post-neoadjuvant-chemotherapy samples. Findings and limits, study-wide: Not all patients were TCR sequenced, owing to tissue quantity. Tumors had more T cell infiltration than uninvolved lung, per TCRbeta sequencing and CD3 counts. IM1 and IM2 tumors showed no difference in T-cell fraction.

Here immunoSEQ multiplex PCR was the method, and the copy in TCRdb shows in-frame clones only, minus some. Here the sample spans 12,000 or so clones, about 72% being singletons. The CDR3 runs to 13 residues. Germline V gene sequence: CDR1 SQVTM, CDR2 ANQGSEA. Losses at the gene ends were 5 bases for V and 4 bases for J; bases not matched to a gene: 5. This clone was observed a few times. What it recognizes is unknown. This sequence originates from a human donor with non-small cell lung cancer. V is TRBV29-1 and J is TRBJ2-1; 7 bases are a match to TRBD2. Source material: uninvolved lung tissue not adjacent to the tumor. The CDR3 protein is CSVPGAGYNEQFF. The CDR3 bases are TGCAGCGTTCCGGGAGCGGGATACAATGAGCAGTTCTTC.